These T cell receptor beta chains were read from a single sample in a study of blood T cell repertoires in COVID-19. This table comes from immunoSEQ multiplex PCR, and its TCRdb copy is limited to in-frame clones, with some not included. The sample shows a few hundred thousand clones, about 89% of them seen only once. The sequenced material came from PBMCs or T cells enriched from blood (not recorded which). Receptors were obtained from a woman in her thirties who had recovered from COVID-19. Both conserved end residues are part of each CDR3. Fields, in order: J gene, V gene, clone size, CDR3 protein. Only some rows state a clone size, as once, few, many or a class for expanded clones.

>TRBJ2-7|TRBV10-3|few
CAISESFENEQYF
>TRBJ1-5|TRBV9|.
CASSVGVLNQPQHF
>TRBJ2-2|TRBV5-1|once
CASSLLGGYANTGELFF
>TRBJ1-4|TRBV18|.
CASSSSGEGEKLFF
>TRBJ1-2|TRBV18|.
CASSPFKGRKDYGYTF
>TRBJ1-3|TRBV30|.
CAWSVGGANTIYF
>TRBJ1-6|TRBV27|.
CASRPTGDESPLHF
>TRBJ2-2|TRBV20-1|once
CSASSGENTGELFF
>TRBJ1-3|TRBV27|.
CASSRQGFGNTIYF
>TRBJ1-2|TRBV19|.
CASSAGQGGYGYTF
>TRBJ1-1|TRBV10-3|.
CAISGGTGFDTEAFF
>TRBJ2-1|TRBV11-2|.
CASSFRDGGFLGNEQFF
>TRBJ1-2|TRBV28|.
CASSLSPQVYGYTF
>TRBJ1-5|TRBV30|.
CAWSVGGDQPQHF